This T cell receptor (beta chain) stems from a study of CD8+CD57+ T cells in acquired aplastic anemia. Study-level information: An average of roughly 3 ug of DNA was obtained from sorted CD4+ and CD8+ cells. General observations from the study: Roughly 28 was the count of CD8+ CDR3 sequences that patients shared with controls.

The template used for profiling TCR beta VDJ and CDR3 was genomic DNA. MiXCR, applied by TCRdb to the reads, yields one record per CDR3 protein. The table has around 430,000 distinct CDR3 sequences, around a third seen once. CDR1 SNHLY and CDR2 FYNNEI come from the germline V gene. V shed 8 bases and J shed 6 bases, with 17 bases lying between them. The length of the CDR3 is 13 residues. On this clonotype: Antigen: not known.

Before being chosen for sequencing, patients had shown CD8+CD57+ cell expansion by flow cytometry. V and J are TRBV2 and TRBJ2-7, with D possibly matching TRBD1 (6 bases). The sequencing sample was made of sorted CD4+, CD8+, or CD8+CD57+ T cells (not recorded which) from PBMCs. This sequence originates from a human donor with aplastic anemia. The CDR3 DNA reads TGTGCCAGCTTGTTCTACAGGGCGGTCGAGCAGTACTTC. Translating it yields CASLFYRAVEQYF. Filled out from reference TRBV2 and TRBJ2-7, the complete variable domain reads EPEVTQTPSHQVTQMGQEVILRCVPISNHLYFYWYRQILGQKVEFLVSFYNNEISEKSEIFDDQFSVERPDGSNFTLKIRSTKLEDSAMYFCASLFYRAVEQYFGPGTRLTVT.